A single sample gave rise to the 9 T cell receptor beta chains below, sequenced in a study of T cell changes during pregnancy in multiple sclerosis. Sequenced by immunoSEQ multiplex PCR; TCRdb stores in-frame clones only, minus some. The sample has approximately 60,000 clones, just under 90% seen once; the top ten hold over 4%. The sample comprised peripheral blood from another person, used as feeder cells. The receptors here all came from a human donor whose cells served as feeder cells for cultures in a pregnancy study.

The chain has TRBV10-2 and TRBJ1-1; 7 bases fit TRBD1. The ends lost 10 bases at V and 4 bases at J; junction bases unmatched: 9. The CDR3 is 13 amino acids. From germline, CDR1 is WSHSY and CDR2 SAAADI. CDR3 nucleotides: TGCGCCACCAACGACAGGGTTGGCACTGAAGCTTTCTTT. Translation gives CATNDRVGTEAFF.

Concerning this clone itself: The same CDR3 also results from other DNA sequences found in this sample. The rearrangement joins TRBV29-1 to TRBJ2-3, with 8 bases that match TRBD2. The CDR3 runs to 14 residues. Germline lookup yields CDR1 SQVTM and CDR2 ANQGSEA. The V gene end was trimmed by 3 bases and the J gene end by 5 bases; junction bases not matched to a gene: 7. CDR3 loop: CSVEDGAGGDTQYF. DNA for the CDR3: TGCAGCGTTGAGGACGGGGCGGGGGGAGATACGCAGTATTTT.

As DNA, the CDR3 is TGCGCCAGCAGCCAAGATTCCATATCCGGCTCACCCCTCCACTTT. It codes for CASSQDSISGSPLHF. This chain uses TRBV4-1 with TRBJ1-6; D not certain. The germline V gene encodes CDR1 MGHRA and CDR2 YSYEKL. This CDR3 contains 15 residues. V was pared by 0 bases and J by 10 bases, with 13 bases between.

The V call is TRBV7-2, the J call TRBJ2-3, with 9 positions matching TRBD2. This CDR3 has 14 amino acids. The germline gives CDR1 SGHTA, CDR2 FQGNSA. The trim removed 5 bases at V and 4 bases at J, leaving 4 bases unmatched. The CDR3 region is CASSLGLAPDTQYF. CDR3 nucleotides: TGTGCCAGCAGCCTAGGACTAGCGCCAGATACGCAGTATTTT.

This sequence joins TRBV20-1 and TRBJ2-7; 9 bases are a match to TRBD1. Germline lookup yields CDR1 DFQATT and CDR2 SNEGSKA (reference sequence). The ends lost 8 bases at V and 6 bases at J; junction bases unmatched: 5. The CDR3 is made up of 11 amino acids. The CDR3 nucleotides are TGCAGTTCCGGGACAGGGAGCGAGCAGTACTTC. Protein: CSSGTGSEQYF.

This chain connects TRBV5-1 to TRBJ1-6; no clear D. Germline V lookup: CDR1 SGHRS, CDR2 YFSETQ. This CDR3 spans 15 amino acids. Trimming removed 1 base from V and 9 bases from J, with 14 bases in between. In DNA, the CDR3 is TGCGCCAGCAGCTTGAGATCGGGATTCGGTTCACCCCTCCACTTT. Translation: CASSLRSGFGSPLHF. Full variable domain (remainder filled in from reference TRBV5-1 and TRBJ1-6): KAGVTQTPRYLIKTRGQQVTLSCSPISGHRSVSWYQQTPGQGLQFLFEYFSETQRNKGNFPGRFSGRQFSNSRSEMNVSTLELGDSALYLCASSLRSGFGSPLHFGNGTRLTVT.

The chain couples TRBV7-8 to TRBJ1-6; TRBD1 aligns across 8 bases. CDR1 and CDR2 from the germline V gene are SGHVS and FQNEAQ. J lost 0 bases, V lost 5 bases, and 9 bases had no gene match. The CDR3 spans 18 residues. As DNA, the CDR3 is TGTGCCAGCAGCGACCGGACAGGGCCGAGCTCCTATAATTCACCCCTCCACTTT. Translating it yields CASSDRTGPSSYNSPLHF.

The genes are TRBV7-2 and TRBJ2-7; 10 nucleotides line up with TRBD1. The germline V gene has CDR1 SGHTA and CDR2 FQGNSA. The ends lost 5 bases at V and 3 bases at J; junction bases unmatched: 4. The CDR3 extends over 14 amino acids. CDR3 DNA sequence: TGTGCCAGCAGCCCCGGGACAGGGGTCTACGAGCAGTACTTC. Its protein product is CASSPGTGVYEQYF.

The chain carries TRBV7-2 and TRBJ1-2, with D maybe TRBD1 (6 bases). Germline CDR1 SGHTA, CDR2 FQGNSA. The CDR3 has 14 residues. The V end lost 0 bases, the J end lost 8 bases, and 13 bases lay between the germline ends. The CDR3 DNA follows: TGTGCCAGCAGCTTAGCGGCAGGGGTAGAGGGCTACACCTTC. This sequence encodes CASSLAAGVEGYTF. The whole variable domain, filled in from reference TRBV7-2 and TRBJ1-2, reads GAGVSQSPSNKVTEKGKDVELRCDPISGHTALYWYRQSLGQGLEFLIYFQGNSAPDKSGLPSDRFSAERTGGSVSTLTIQRTQQEDSAVYLCASSLAAGVEGYTFGSGTRLTVV.